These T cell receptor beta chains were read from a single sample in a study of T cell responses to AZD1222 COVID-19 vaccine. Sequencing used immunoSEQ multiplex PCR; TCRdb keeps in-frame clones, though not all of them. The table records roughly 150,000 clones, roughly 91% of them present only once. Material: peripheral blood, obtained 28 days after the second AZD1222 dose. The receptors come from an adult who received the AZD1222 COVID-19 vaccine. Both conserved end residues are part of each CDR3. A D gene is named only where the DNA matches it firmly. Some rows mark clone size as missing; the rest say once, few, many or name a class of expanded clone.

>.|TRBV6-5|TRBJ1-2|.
CASSYRPQARGDGYTF
TGTGCCAGCAGTTACCGGCCACAGGCGCGGGGTGATGGCTACACCTTC
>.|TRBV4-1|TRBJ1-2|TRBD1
CASSQDGRQGDYGYTF
TGCGCCAGCAGCCAAGATGGGAGACAGGGGGACTATGGCTACACCTTC
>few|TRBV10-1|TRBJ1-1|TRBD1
CASSGPGQGATEAFF
TGCGCCAGCAGTGGACCGGGACAGGGGGCCACTGAAGCTTTCTTT
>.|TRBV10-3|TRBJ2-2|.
CAIRTSAPGELFF
TGTGCCATCAGAACATCGGCACCCGGGGAGCTGTTTTTT
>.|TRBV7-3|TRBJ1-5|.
CASSLRKDQPQHF
TGTGCCAGCAGCTTACGAAAAGATCAGCCCCAGCATTTT
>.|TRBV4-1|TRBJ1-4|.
CASSQGRATNEKLFF
TGCGCCAGCAGCCAAGGCAGAGCAACTAATGAAAAACTGTTTTTT
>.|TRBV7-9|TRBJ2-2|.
CASSSKDKGSNTGELFF
TGTGCCAGCAGCTCTAAAGATAAGGGGTCGAACACCGGGGAGCTGTTTTTT
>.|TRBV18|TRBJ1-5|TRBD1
CASSPGQGNQPQHF
TGTGCCAGCTCACCGGGACAGGGGAATCAGCCCCAGCATTTT
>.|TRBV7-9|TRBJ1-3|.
CASSFYRGNTIYF
TGTGCCAGCAGCTTTTACAGAGGAAACACCATATATTTT
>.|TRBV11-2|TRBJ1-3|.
CASFSPGISSGNTIYF
TGTGCCTCCTTTAGTCCAGGGATAAGCTCTGGAAACACCATATATTTT
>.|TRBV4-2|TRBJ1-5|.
CASSQDGSREQPQHF
TGTGCCAGCAGCCAAGATGGAAGCAGGGAGCAGCCCCAGCATTTT